This is a list of T cell receptor beta chains from one sample in a study of blood T cell repertoires in COVID-19. Sequencing used immunoSEQ multiplex PCR; TCRdb keeps in-frame clones, though not all of them. The repertoire includes about 440,000 clones, about 90% of them detected once, and less than 0.75% sits in the top ten. Sequencing was done on a sample of PBMCs or T cells enriched from blood (not recorded which). Source of these receptors: a man in his late teens or twenties who had recovered from COVID-19. Each CDR3 is given with its conserved first and last residue. The D gene is left open where the match is weak. Clone sizes are given selectively: once, few, many, or a class where the clone is expanded.

d_call,clone_size,v_call,j_call,cdr3_aa,cdr3_nt
TRBD1,-,TRBV2,TRBJ1-5,CASHRGRNQPQHF,TGTGCCAGTCACAGGGGCCGCAATCAGCCCCAGCATTTT
-,-,TRBV9,TRBJ2-7,CASSVGWGGSYEQYF,TGTGCCAGCAGCGTTGGTTGGGGCGGTTCCTACGAGCAGTACTTC
TRBD1,-,TRBV6-5,TRBJ1-2,CASSHGQGNYGYTF,TGTGCCAGCAGCCACGGACAGGGAAACTATGGCTACACCTTC
-,-,TRBV25-1,TRBJ1-5,CASSEDSRNQPQHF,TGTGCCAGCAGTGAAGACAGTCGCAATCAGCCCCAGCATTTT
TRBD1,-,TRBV10-3,TRBJ2-3,CAIRKDRDTSTDTQYF,TGTGCCATCAGAAAGGACAGGGACACTAGCACAGATACGCAGTATTTT
TRBD1,many,TRBV23-1,TRBJ2-7,CASSQGRGGQGYPYEQYF,TGCGCCAGCAGTCAGGGGCGGGGAGGACAGGGCTACCCCTACGAGCAGTACTTC
-,-,TRBV16,TRBJ1-2,CASSHDRGNYGYTF,TGTGCCAGCAGCCATGATAGAGGGAACTATGGCTACACCTTC
TRBD2,-,TRBV2,TRBJ2-3,CASSPGTSSTDTQYF,TGTGCCAGCAGCCCCGGGACTAGTAGCACAGATACGCAGTATTTT
TRBD1,-,TRBV7-9,TRBJ1-6,CASSTNDRGWLSPLHF,TGTGCCAGCAGTACTAACGACAGGGGATGGCTGTCACCCCTCCACTTT
-,-,TRBV5-1,TRBJ2-7,CASSGQGGSYEQYF,TGCGCCAGCTCCGGACAGGGAGGGTCCTACGAGCAGTACTTC
-,-,TRBV3-1/TRBV3-2,TRBJ1-3,CASSQQGRVGNTIYF,TGTGCCAGCAGTCAACAGGGAAGGGTCGGAAACACCATATATTTT
-,few,TRBV2,TRBJ1-1,CATRVATEAFF,TGTGCCACCAGGGTGGCCACTGAAGCTTTCTTT